What follows are 15 T cell receptor beta chains derived from one specimen sequenced in a study of beta chain features in type 1 diabetes. The study reverse transcribed the entire isolated RNA, so it sequenced expressed TCRB transcripts. Method: immunoSEQ multiplex PCR; TCRdb's copy keeps in-frame clones and lacks some. The sample lists 970,000 or so clones; roughly a sixth were seen once. Input material: naive CD4+ T cells from blood. The receptors come from a woman in her late teens or twenties in good health.

Only one count was recorded for this clone. Germline is not matched at one junction end, which may reflect a read error. At the DNA level, this CDR3 is encoded by other sequences in the same sample as well. The rearrangement joins TRBV19 to TRBJ1-1; unclear D gene. The CDR3 contains 11 residues. Germline lookup yields CDR1 LNHDA and CDR2 SQIVND (reference sequence). Here the CDR3 DNA reads TGCGCCAGCCAAAGGTTCTCTGAAGCTTTCTTT. This translates into CASQRFSEAFF.

This clone was seen a handful of times. This rearrangement joins TRBV5-1 to TRBJ2-7; tentative D call: TRBD1 (6 bases). The ends were cut back, 4 bases at V and 7 bases at J, with 21 bases in the middle. This CDR3 spans 15 amino acids. Germline V gene lookup returns CDR1 SGHRS and CDR2 YFSETQ. This CDR3 reads CASSSPGHSTEEQYF. The DNA of the CDR3 is TGCGCCAGCAGCAGTCCGGGACACTCTACGGAAGAGCAGTACTTC.

CDR3 nucleotides: TGTGCCAGCAGCTCGGGACTAGCGGATTACAATGAGCAGTTCTTC. Its protein is CASSSGLADYNEQFF. This chain links TRBV7-2 with TRBJ2-1, with TRBD2 matching 11 bases. Germline CDR1 is SGHTA and CDR2 is FQGNSA. CDR3 length equals 15 residues. V trimming: 4 bases; J trimming: 4 bases; junction bases outside the gene matches: 3. Supplemented by reference TRBV7-2 and TRBJ2-1, the full variable domain reads GAGVSQSPSNKVTEKGKDVELRCDPISGHTALYWYRQSLGQGLEFLIYFQGNSAPDKSGLPSDRFSAERTGGSVSTLTIQRTQQEDSAVYLCASSSGLADYNEQFFGPGTRLTVL.

The sample holds a few counts of this clone. The chain uses TRBV7-2 and TRBJ2-7, with unresolved D. V gave up 6 bases and J gave up 2 bases, with 20 bases separating them. Germline V lookup: CDR1 SGHTA, CDR2 FQGNSA. This CDR3 is built from 16 residues. CDR3 in DNA: TGTGCCAGCAGTCCGAAGGCTCAAACCCTTACCTACGAGCAGTACTTC. It encodes CASSPKAQTLTYEQYF.

J is TRBJ1-5 and V is TRBV11-2, with D unresolved. Germline values: CDR1 SGHAT, CDR2 FQNNGV. Deletions cut 2 bases from V and 6 bases from J, with 8 bases between. This CDR3 has 13 amino acids. CDR3 loop: CASSLREGQPQHF. CDR3 DNA: TGTGCCAGCAGCTTACGGGAGGGTCAGCCCCAGCATTTT. Based on the CDR3 plus reference TRBV11-2 and TRBJ1-5, the full variable domain is EAGVAQSPRYKIIEKRQSVAFWCNPISGHATLYWYQQILGQGPKLLIQFQNNGVVDDSQLPKDRFSAERLKGVDSTLKIQPAKLEDSAVYLCASSLREGQPQHFGDGTRLSIL.

This chain uses TRBV28 with TRBJ2-7; TRBD1 aligns across 7 bases. The V gene's germline CDR1 is MDHEN and CDR2 SYDVKM. This CDR3 has 13 residues. Unmatched junction bases numbered 9, after V lost 7 bases and J lost 6 bases. CDR3 bases: TGTGCCAGCACGCACAGGGGTAACGGCGAGCAGTACTTC. Its translation is CASTHRGNGEQYF.

This clone was picked up a small number of times. The chain employs TRBV5-4 and TRBJ2-3, with 13 bases that match TRBD2. The CDR3 is 19 residues long. Germline CDR1 and CDR2: SGHNT and YYREEE (reference sequence). V lost 4 bases and J lost 9; bases outside the gene matches: 20. Here the CDR3 reads CASSPSAGLAGVKAGTQYF. As DNA, the CDR3 is TGTGCCAGCAGCCCCTCTGCCGGACTAGCGGGAGTCAAAGCGGGAACGCAGTATTTT. Variable domain in full (rest from reference TRBV5-4 and TRBJ2-3): ETGVTQSPTHLIKTRGQQVTLRCSSQSGHNTVSWYQQALGQGPQFIFQYYREEENGRGNFPPRFSGLQFPNYSSELNVNALELDDSALYLCASSPSAGLAGVKAGTQYFGPGTRLTVL.

The chain is built from TRBV5-4 and TRBJ2-7; 12 bases match TRBD2. The trim removed 0 bases at V and 3 bases at J, leaving 4 bases unmatched. CDR1 is SGHNT and CDR2 is YYREEE in the germline V gene (reference sequence). CDR3 length: 16 amino acids. The CDR3 bases are TGTGCCAGCAGCTTGGGGCAGACTAGCGGGAGCTACGAGCAGTACTTC. The encoded protein is CASSLGQTSGSYEQYF. Based on the CDR3 plus reference TRBV5-4 and TRBJ2-7, the full variable domain is ETGVTQSPTHLIKTRGQQVTLRCSSQSGHNTVSWYQQALGQGPQFIFQYYREEENGRGNFPPRFSGLQFPNYSSELNVNALELDDSALYLCASSLGQTSGSYEQYFGPGTRLTVT.

This clone occurred a few times. J is TRBJ2-5 and V is TRBV6-6; D is perhaps TRBD1 (6 bases). This CDR3 spans 13 amino acids. Trimming removed 4 bases from V and 2 bases from J, with 8 bases in between. CDR1 is MNHNY, CDR2 SVGAGI, per germline (reference sequence). CDR3: CASSSGQQETQYF. CDR3 coding DNA: TGTGCCAGCAGTTCAGGACAGCAAGAGACCCAGTACTTC.

This clone was found a few times. The CDR3 sequence: CATSRGDRGGYTF. The CDR3 bases are TGTGCCACCAGCAGAGGTGACAGAGGGGGCTACACCTTC. This chain uses TRBV15 with TRBJ1-2, with D perhaps TRBD1 (5 bases). The CDR3 is 13 residues long. The V end was cut by 1 base, the J end by 8 bases, with 11 bases between. The germline CDR1 and CDR2 sequences are LNHNV and YYDKDF (reference sequence).

The chain uses TRBV7-6 and TRBJ1-1; a weak D match, TRBD1 (5 bases). Trimming removed 4 bases at V and 0 bases at J, with 18 bases between. CDR3 length: 17 residues. Per germline, CDR1 SGHVS and CDR2 FNYEAQ. The CDR3 sequence: CASSSTPRGPMNTEAFF. The CDR3 bases are TGTGCCAGCAGCTCGACGCCACGGGGCCCCATGAACACTGAAGCTTTCTTT.

The rearrangement joins TRBV6-1 to TRBJ1-2; D gene ambiguous. The CDR3 consists of 15 residues. V lost 7 bases and J lost 0, with 15 bases in between. The germline CDR1 and CDR2 sequences are MNHNS and SASEGT. The CDR3 sequence is CASTESRNANYGYTF. In DNA form, the CDR3 reads TGTGCCAGCACCGAATCCAGGAACGCTAACTATGGCTACACCTTC.

This clone has a handful of counts. V gene TRBV5-6 combines with J gene TRBJ2-1; D could derive from TRBD1 or TRBD2 (6 bases each). The CDR3 consists of 14 residues. The germline V gene has CDR1 SGHDT and CDR2 YYEEEE. V lost 4 bases, J lost 13 bases, and 21 bases lay in between. In DNA form, the CDR3 reads TGTGCCAGCAGCGACCCGTTCCTTGGGGGGCAACAGTTCTTC. Amino acid sequence: CASSDPFLGGQQFF.

This clone was counted a few times. The gene calls are TRBV27 and TRBJ1-3; tentative D call: TRBD1 (5 bases). Germline CDR1 reads MNHEY; CDR2 reads SMNVEV (reference sequence). The V gene lost 4 bases and the J gene lost 5 bases, with 9 bases spanning the gap. CDR3 length: 13 residues. The CDR3 protein is CASSSSDRNTIYF. CDR3 nucleotide sequence: TGTGCCAGCAGTTCCTCGGACAGAAACACCATATATTTT.

The chain links TRBV4-1 to TRBJ1-4; TRBD1 might be the D (6 bases). The germline gives CDR1 MGHRA, CDR2 YSYEKL. V was shortened by 4 bases and J by 0 bases, with 9 bases between the two germline ends. CDR3 size: 15 residues. CDR3 protein: CASSLTGTTNEKLFF. The CDR3 DNA sequence: TGCGCCAGCAGCCTAACAGGGACAACTAATGAAAAACTGTTTTTT.